This T cell receptor (beta chain) stems from a study of identical twins. A universal primer site was added by template switching, and unique molecular identifiers were carried by the cDNA. TCRdb redid the calling of the 5' RACE reads with MiXCR, one entry per CDR3 protein. The table shows 250,000 to 300,000 distinct CDR3 sequences, with about 8.5% occurring only once. Germline assignment: CDR1 MNHGY and CDR2 SAAAGT. V lost 6 bases, J lost 3 bases, and 18 bases stayed unmatched. The CDR3 extends over 19 amino acids. This clonotype was detected only a few times. These data were also filed under a second study, of yellow fever vaccine responses in identical twins. That paper adds: Twins reportedly mounted vaccine T cell responses that seemed partly convergent, partly personalized.

Material for sequencing was CD8+ T cells sorted from blood. V is TRBV6-8 and J is TRBJ2-7, with TRBD2 matching over 12 bases. The receptor's source is a woman aged 18-29 years in good health. The CDR3 DNA follows: TGTGCCAGCAGGTCAGGGAAGGCCGGACTAGCGGGATTGCACTACGAGCAGTACTTC. Protein: CASRSGKAGLAGLHYEQYF.